The 24 T cell receptor beta chains listed next were all sequenced from one sample in a study of T cells in Graves' hyperthyroidism and ophthalmopathy. RNA transcripts yielded amplified TCR beta CDR3 regions. First-round RT-PCR with HTBI primers amplified the TCR CDR3 region. TCRdb processed the multiplex PCR reads anew with MiXCR; each CDR3 protein has one entry. This sample carries roughly 93,000 distinct CDR3 sequences, over 50% of them seen once, and the ten largest clones take 25% to 30%. The sample was blood. The receptors derive from a woman aged 40 to 50 with Graves' hyperthyroidism.

This clonotype was observed at least ten times. The chain carries TRBV7-2 and TRBJ2-7, with D maybe TRBD2 (7 bases). Germline V gene data show CDR1 as SGHTA and CDR2 as FQGNSA. CDR3 length: 15 amino acids. Trimming shortened V by 6 bases and J by 6 bases, and 21 bases separated the two germline ends. The CDR3 region is CASSFGGALSAEQYF. DNA of the CDR3: TGTGCCAGCAGTTTTGGGGGGGCCCTATCCGCCGAGCAGTACTTC.

The genes are TRBV29-1 and TRBJ2-5, with 7 bases lining up with TRBD1. This CDR3 has 12 residues. CDR1 SQVTM and CDR2 ANQGSEA come from the germline V gene. Trimming took 7 bases from V and 2 from J; bases not matched to a gene: 4. This CDR3 is CSAGTVQETQYF. CDR3 DNA: TGCAGCGCCGGGACAGTACAAGAGACCCAGTACTTC.

The genes are TRBV7-8 and TRBJ1-5; D unresolved. V was clipped by 2 bases and J by 6 bases, with 14 bases between them. Germline loops: CDR1 SGHVS, CDR2 FQNEAQ. The CDR3 totals 15 residues. The DNA for the CDR3 is TGTGCCAGCAGCTTACTAGCCACTTGGGGTCAGCCCCAGCATTTT. Its protein is CASSLLATWGQPQHF.

The table lists this clonotype with a count of one. At one boundary the junction diverges from the germline segment, which might be a read error. The J gene is TRBJ1-1, the V gene TRBV7-3; no clear D. This CDR3 comprises 13 residues. The germline V gene has CDR1 SGHTA and CDR2 FQGTGA. The CDR3 DNA sequence: TGTCCCAGCAGCACAACAGTGAACACTGAAGCTTTCTTT. It is translated as CPSSTTVNTEAFF.

This chain joins TRBV10-3 and TRBJ2-7, with 10 bases matching TRBD1. V trimming: 11 bases; J trimming: 2 bases; junction bases outside the gene matches: 6. This CDR3 has 13 residues. CDR1 ENHRY and CDR2 SYGVKD come from the germline V gene. CDR3 DNA sequence: TGTGCCGTACGGGACAGGGGAACCTACGAGCAGTACTTC. This translates into CAVRDRGTYEQYF.

This clonotype was seen many times. This chain connects TRBV7-9 to TRBJ1-2; D might be TRBD1 (5 bases). Germline CDR1 SEHNR, CDR2 FQNEAQ (reference sequence). This CDR3 has 14 amino acids. The germline V and J ends were trimmed by 5 bases and 2 bases, with 12 bases remaining between them. CDR3 nucleotide sequence: TGTGCCAGCAGCATAACCACAGGAAACTATGGCTACACCTTC. Translation gives CASSITTGNYGYTF.

The genes are TRBV5-1 and TRBJ2-2; 10 bases line up with TRBD2. CDR3 size: 16 residues. With 1 base clipped from V and 5 bases from J, the junction kept 5 bases outside the gene matches. Germline V lookup: CDR1 SGHRS, CDR2 YFSETQ. CDR3 protein: CASSLLSGRGTGELFF. The CDR3 DNA sequence: TGCGCCAGCAGCTTGTTGAGCGGGAGGGGGACCGGGGAGCTGTTTTTT.

The chain recombines TRBV27 with TRBJ1-2, with D uncertain. Per germline, CDR1 MNHEY and CDR2 SMNVEV (reference sequence). CDR3 length: 15 residues. Trimming removed 5 bases from V and 2 bases from J, with 15 bases in between. The CDR3 DNA follows: TGTGCCAGCAGTCCAGGTATTAGGCGCAACTATGGCTACACCTTC. It yields the protein CASSPGIRRNYGYTF.

In this sample, this clonotype turned up many times. V and J are TRBV12-3 or TRBV12-4 and TRBJ1-2, with a tentative D call TRBD1 (6 bases). V was shortened by 3 bases and J by 11 bases, with 10 bases between the two germline ends. The CDR3 covers 11 residues. The CDR3 here is CASSFGQLYTF. The CDR3 DNA reads as TGTGCCAGCAGTTTCGGACAGCTATACACCTTC.

With regard to this clonotype: The CDR3 does not close with the conserved phenylalanine or tryptophan, likely indicating a read error. Because the CDR3's place on the DNA is in doubt, the DNA is left out and the CDR3 is given as listed by TCRdb. The chain links TRBV7-2 to TRBJ1-2. The CDR3 length equals 8 residues, ends included. Germline V lookup: CDR1 SGHTA, CDR2 FQGNSA. CDR3 sequence: CASSFLVP.

In its sample, this clonotype was seen a few times. A clone one base away is much larger, so this may be a read error. V usage is TRBV20-1 and J usage is TRBJ2-3; TRBD2 matches 11 bases. The germline V gene encodes CDR1 DFQATT and CDR2 SNEGSKA (reference sequence). This CDR3 spans 15 amino acids. J was trimmed by 9 bases and V by 5 bases; bases with no gene match: 13. CDR3 region: CSAADPSGRTETQYF. The CDR3 DNA reads TGCAGTGCTGCGGACCCTAGCGGGAGGACCGAAACGCAGTATTTT.

The CDR3 loop reads CASSPRGHSGNTIYF. The CDR3 region has the DNA TGTGCCAGCAGCCCCCGGGGCCACTCTGGAAACACCATATATTTT. This chain links TRBV7-2 with TRBJ1-3; possibly TRBD1 for D (5 bases). The germline V gene encodes CDR1 SGHTA and CDR2 FQGNSA. V was trimmed by 5 bases and J by 0 bases, leaving 11 bases between them. The CDR3 runs 15 residues.

This chain links TRBV5-1 with TRBJ2-5; D is possibly TRBD1 (6 bases). This CDR3 has 15 amino acids. V dropped 1 base and J dropped 2 bases, with 12 bases sitting between them. CDR1 SGHRS and CDR2 YFSETQ come from the germline V gene. The chain's CDR3 is CASSLRGNSQETQYF. CDR3 coding DNA: TGCGCCAGCAGCTTGAGGGGGAACAGTCAAGAGACCCAGTACTTC.

This rearrangement joins TRBV13 to TRBJ1-4; TRBD1 matches 10 bases. CDR1 is PRHDT, CDR2 FYEKMQ, per germline (reference sequence). Unmatched junction bases numbered 5, after V lost 4 bases and J lost 12 bases. The CDR3 consists of 13 residues. The CDR3 protein is CASSSRGTGELFF. The CDR3 DNA follows: TGTGCCAGCAGCTCCCGAGGGACAGGGGAACTGTTTTTT. The variable domain in full, with the rest retrieved from reference TRBV13 and TRBJ1-4, is AAGVIQSPRHLIKEKRETATLKCYPIPRHDTVYWYQQGPGQDPQFLISFYEKMQSDKGSIPDRFSAQQFSDYHSELNMSSLELGDSALYFCASSSRGTGELFFGSGTQLSVL.

This clonotype was recorded many times. V is TRBV7-2 and J is TRBJ2-5, with TRBD2 matching over 8 bases. This CDR3 is built from 13 residues. Germline lookup yields CDR1 SGHTA and CDR2 FQGNSA. Trimming cost V 7 bases and J 5 bases; bases outside gene matches: 6. CDR3 loop: CASKSGSRETQYF. The CDR3 DNA follows: TGTGCCAGCAAGAGCGGGAGTCGGGAGACCCAGTACTTC. Full variable domain (missing parts from reference TRBV7-2 and TRBJ2-5): GAGVSQSPSNKVTEKGKDVELRCDPISGHTALYWYRQSLGQGLEFLIYFQGNSAPDKSGLPSDRFSAERTGGSVSTLTIQRTQQEDSAVYLCASKSGSRETQYFGPGTRLLVL.

This clonotype was seen many times. The chain joins TRBV5-6 to TRBJ2-5, with a tentative D call TRBD2 (6 bases). Germline V gives CDR1 SGHDT, CDR2 YYEEEE. Deletions cut 0 bases from V and 5 bases from J, with 11 bases between. The CDR3 loop spans 14 amino acids. The CDR3 region is CASSLEAGRETQYF. CDR3 coding DNA: TGTGCCAGCAGCTTGGAGGCGGGACGTGAGACCCAGTACTTC.

A single count supports this clonotype. J is TRBJ2-2 and V is TRBV4-1; tentative D call: TRBD1 (7 bases). The CDR3 totals 14 residues. Germline CDR1 reads MGHRA; CDR2 reads YSYEKL. With 1 base removed from V and 8 bases from J, the gap between germline ends came to 11 bases. CDR3 amino acids: CASSQGGTVGELFF. The CDR3 DNA follows: TGCGCCAGCAGCCAAGGCGGGACAGTGGGGGAGCTGTTTTTT.

This clonotype has a single count. This chain links TRBV7-1 with TRBJ1-2; 7 nucleotides align to TRBD1. TRBV7-1 is annotated as an ORF whose role is uncertain. The V and J ends lost 2 bases and 2 bases, in that order; junction bases with no gene match: 11. CDR3 length: 17 amino acids. In DNA, the CDR3 is TGTGCCAGCAGCTCACCACCGAGGGGGCCCTTCAACTATGGCTACACCTTC. This translates into CASSSPPRGPFNYGYTF.

CDR3 DNA sequence: TGCAGCAGCCAACAGGGGGCAGCGACTGAAGCTTTCTTT. Translated, it gives CSSQQGAATEAFF. The rearrangement links TRBV29-1 to TRBJ1-1; TRBD1 matches 9 bases. V shed 8 bases, J shed 5 bases, and the junction held 9 bases outside the gene matches. The germline gives CDR1 SQVTM, CDR2 ANQGSEA. CDR3 size: 13 residues.

This clonotype was detected ten times or more. The DNA of the CDR3 is TGCGCCAGCAGTCCCCAGGGGGGGTTTGAAGCTTTCTTT. Protein sequence: CASSPQGGFEAFF. The chain uses TRBV4-3 and TRBJ1-1; 7 nucleotides agree with TRBD1. The CDR3 is 13 amino acids. Trimming cost V 6 bases and J 7 bases; bases outside gene matches: 8. Germline V gives CDR1 LGHNA, CDR2 YSLEER.

Many counts were recorded for this clonotype. V usage is TRBV4-3 and J usage is TRBJ2-2; D gene uncertain. Between the trimmed V and J ends, which lost 2 bases and 4 bases, there was a span of 5 bases. CDR3 length: 13 amino acids. Germline CDR1 LGHNA, CDR2 YSLEER. Here the CDR3 reads CASSQSVTGELFF. In DNA form, the CDR3 reads TGCGCCAGCAGCCAATCCGTCACCGGGGAGCTGTTTTTT.

This chain connects TRBV6-5 to TRBJ1-6; 7 bases are shared with TRBD1. This CDR3 contains 16 residues. J gave up 4 bases and V 7 bases, and 10 bases lay outside the gene matches. Germline lookup yields CDR1 MNHEY and CDR2 SVGAGI. CDR3 region: CASTNWIQGYNSPLHF. CDR3 DNA: TGTGCCAGCACTAACTGGATACAGGGGTATAATTCACCCCTCCACTTT.

Worth noting for this clonotype: One base away lies a much larger clone, so this may be a sequencing read error. The chain is built from TRBV12-3 or TRBV12-4 and TRBJ1-5, with TRBD1 as a possible D gene (5 bases). This CDR3 is built from 14 residues. CDR3 protein: CASRVTDSSQPQHF. DNA of the CDR3: TGTGCCAGCCGAGTGACAGATAGCAGTCAGCCCCAGCATTTT.

This chain connects TRBV2 to TRBJ1-5, with 7 positions matching TRBD1. V was clipped by 5 bases and J by 0 bases; unmatched bases: 7. This CDR3 has 16 amino acids. CDR1 is SNHLY and CDR2 is FYNNEI in the germline V gene. As DNA, the CDR3 is TGTGCCAGCAGTCGGACAGGACTTTATAGCAATCAGCCCCAGCATTTT. It translates to CASSRTGLYSNQPQHF.